This T cell receptor (beta chain) was profiled in a study of T cell repertoires in cytomegalovirus infection. Notes on the study in general: The cumulative frequency of public TCR beta families identified carriers of CMV plus the relevant HLA.

V dropped 3 bases and J dropped 6 bases, with 7 bases sitting between them. Looked up from germline, CDR1 is MNHNS and CDR2 is SASEGT. The CDR3 runs to 12 residues. TCRdb analysed the reads with MiXCR anew, one entry per CDR3 protein. This table has approximately 730,000 distinct CDR3 sequences, 25% to 35% appearing once. In its sample, this clonotype was seen a few times. Its matching antigen is unknown. This TCR derives from a human donor in good health (CMV status not recorded). Some clones in this sample may be carry-over from other donors' samples. Sequencing used cultured CD8+ T cells from PBMCs, obtained from culture after CMV antigen stimulation. V is TRBV6-1 and J is TRBJ2-3; D is ambiguous. CDR3 region: CASSDWSDTQYF. CDR3 bases: TGTGCCAGCAGTGATTGGTCTGATACGCAGTATTTT.